Included here is one T cell receptor (beta chain) sequence, with context. This sample was taken from a study of blood T cell repertoires in COVID-19. Study as a whole: Whether acute or convalescent, the COVID-19 samples came from the United States, Italy and Spain. In each case, the material was cDNA or gDNA derived from T cells, B-cell-depleted T cells, or PBMCs.

The CDR3 runs 16 residues. Per the germline V gene, CDR1 is SGHRS and CDR2 is YFSETQ. V was trimmed by 3 bases and J by 7 bases, leaving 17 bases between them. Original methodology: Amplification from reference gene primers served as the basis for estimated nucleated cell counts. Profiling relied on immunoSEQ multiplex PCR, and the TCRdb table lists in-frame clones only, not all of them. V, J and clone size were drawn from that table, and D and trimming were deduced from the DNA. Among about 52,000 clones listed, roughly four fifths were seen once. In Seattle, patients joined the study during active infection and were tracked longitudinally.

The chain is built from TRBV5-1 and TRBJ1-6; D perhaps matches TRBD1 (6 bases). The clonotype comes from a woman aged 80 or over with COVID-19, enrolled during active disease. The material sequenced was peripheral blood. The CDR3 DNA reads TGCGCCAGCAGCTCGACAGGTTTCTTGGGGAATTCACCCCTCCACTTT. Its protein product is CASSSTGFLGNSPLHF.